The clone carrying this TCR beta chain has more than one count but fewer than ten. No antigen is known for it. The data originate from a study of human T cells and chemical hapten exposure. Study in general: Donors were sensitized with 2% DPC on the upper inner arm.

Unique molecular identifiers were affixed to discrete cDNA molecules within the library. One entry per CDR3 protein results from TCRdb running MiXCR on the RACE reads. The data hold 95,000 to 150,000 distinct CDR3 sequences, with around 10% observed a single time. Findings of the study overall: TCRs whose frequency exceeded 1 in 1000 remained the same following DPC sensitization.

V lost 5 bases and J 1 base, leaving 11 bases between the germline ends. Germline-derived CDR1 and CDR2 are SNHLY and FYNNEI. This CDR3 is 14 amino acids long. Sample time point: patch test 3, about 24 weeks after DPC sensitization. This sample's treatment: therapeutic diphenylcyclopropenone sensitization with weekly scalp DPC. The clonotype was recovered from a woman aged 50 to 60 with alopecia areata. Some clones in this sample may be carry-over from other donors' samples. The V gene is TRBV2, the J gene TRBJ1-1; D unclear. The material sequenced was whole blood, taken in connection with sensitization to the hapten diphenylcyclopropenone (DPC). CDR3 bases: TGTGCCAGCAGTTACCGGGCCAAGAACACTGAAGCTTTCTTT. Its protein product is CASSYRAKNTEAFF.